This entry is about one T cell receptor (beta chain). This sample is part of a study of blood T cell repertoires in COVID-19. As for the study in general: Acute-phase and convalescent COVID-19 samples originated in the United States, Italy and Spain.

Authors' data handling: Estimation of nucleated cell counts was performed using reference gene primer amplification. Produced via immunoSEQ multiplex PCR; TCRdb's table is partial and in-frame only. That table is the source of V, J and clone size, and D and trimming were worked out from the DNA. The sample lists 30,000 to 50,000 clones; over 85% were seen once. The TCR comes from a human donor with active COVID-19. The donor label of this sample is uncertain. Sequencing used peripheral blood.

Written as DNA, the CDR3 is TGCGCTTGGGGCAGGGAACACTATGGCTACACCTTC. Translation: CAWGREHYGYTF. The J gene is TRBJ1-2, the V gene TRBV29-1; maybe TRBD1 (5 bases). Per the germline V gene, CDR1 is SQVTM and CDR2 is ANQGSEA. The CDR3 covers 12 residues.